This paragraph reports one TCR beta chain. Its cognate antigen is unknown. The data are from a study of post-analysis software for immune sequencing data. Study-wide context: Relapsing-remitting, secondary progressive and progressive-relapsing courses of multiple sclerosis were included. Findings of the study overall: Same-batch preparations were strongly co-clustered by F measure. Controls' normalized Chao1 diversity significantly exceeded that of multiple sclerosis patients.

The TCR beta cDNA libraries contained unique molecular identifiers. Researchers reported 400,000 to 550,000 cDNA molecules coming from approximately 1 to 10 million T cells. TCRdb called the PCR reads again in MiXCR, with one record for every CDR3 protein. Seen here are about 430,000 distinct CDR3 sequences, approximately 42% observed once, and the top ten hold 7.5% to 8.5%. This clonotype was obtained from a girl aged 2-10 years with multiple sclerosis. The sample taken for sequencing was blood.

Written as DNA, the CDR3 is TGTGCCAGCAGCCCCGACAGGGTAAGGCCAGAGACCCAGTACTTC. It encodes CASSPDRVRPETQYF. The chain couples TRBV7-3 to TRBJ2-7; 7 bases map to TRBD1. Judging by the DNA end, TRBJ2-5 fits better; the J call may be wrong. The CDR3 extends over 15 amino acids. Germline V CDR1 and CDR2: SGHTA, FQGTGA.